The next 20 T cell receptor beta chains were all read from a single sample in a study of OX40 agonist ivuxolimab in advanced cancers. Data came from immunoSEQ multiplex PCR; TCRdb stores just in-frame clones and leaves some out. The sample includes tens of thousands of clones, about 90% of them seen just once. This specimen consisted of CD4+ or CD8+ T cells sorted from blood, obtained in a trial of the OX40 agonist ivuxolimab. These receptors all come from an adult with an advanced solid tumor such as melanoma, head and neck, liver or kidney cancer.

This clone was found once. The chain uses TRBV7-3 and TRBJ2-2; no firm D call. Germline V gene data show CDR1 as SGHTA and CDR2 as FQGTGA. V gave up 2 bases and J gave up 4 bases, with 5 bases separating them. This CDR3 has 13 residues. CDR3 sequence reads: CASSLSSTGELFF. Here the CDR3 DNA reads TGTGCCAGCAGCTTATCATCCACCGGGGAGCTGTTTTTT. The full variable domain, rest sourced from reference TRBV7-3 and TRBJ2-2, is GAGVSQTPSNKVTEKGKYVELRCDPISGHTALYWYRQSLGQGPEFLIYFQGTGAADDSGLPNDRFFAVRPEGSVSTLKIQRTERGDSAVYLCASSLSSTGELFFGEGSRLTVL.

This chain joins TRBV5-8 and TRBJ1-1; 12 nucleotides match TRBD1. The ends lost 4 bases at V and 5 bases at J; junction bases unmatched: 18. Per the germline V gene, CDR1 is SGHTS and CDR2 is YDEGEE. The CDR3 is 19 residues long. This CDR3 is CASSGSGPGQGAWDTEAFF. The CDR3 nucleotides read TGTGCCAGCAGCGGGTCAGGGCCGGGACAGGGGGCTTGGGATACTGAAGCTTTCTTT.

The chain is built from TRBV6-1 and TRBJ2-2; D perhaps matches TRBD2 (6 bases). V was clipped by 3 bases and J by 4 bases, with 6 bases between them. The CDR3 extends over 13 amino acids. Germline values: CDR1 MNHNS, CDR2 SASEGT. The CDR3 DNA follows: TGTGCCAGCAGTGAGGGGGGCACCGGGGAGCTGTTTTTT. It codes for CASSEGGTGELFF.

The chain is built from TRBV4-2 and TRBJ1-2; 9 bases match TRBD1. Germline V gene lookup returns CDR1 LGHNA and CDR2 YNFKEQ. After removal of 0 bases from V and 8 bases from J, the junction contained 10 bases not matched to a gene. The CDR3 sequence is 16 residues long. The CDR3 is CASSQDHNGQGSGYTF. In DNA form, the CDR3 reads TGTGCCAGCAGCCAAGATCATAACGGACAGGGGAGCGGCTACACCTTC.

The V and J genes are TRBV6-1 and TRBJ2-7; D gene uncertain. This CDR3 is built from 13 residues. The V gene's germline CDR1 is MNHNS and CDR2 SASEGT. Trimming took 6 bases from V and 10 from J, leaving 19 bases between them. CDR3 sequence reads: CASRDGEGTRQYF. The DNA for the CDR3 is TGTGCCAGCAGAGATGGGGAAGGAACACGTCAGTACTTC.

This clone occurred once. The rearrangement joins TRBV7-6 to TRBJ2-1; 10 bases map to TRBD2. J lost 4 bases, V lost 5 bases, and 5 bases had no gene match. Germline V lookup: CDR1 SGHVS, CDR2 FNYEAQ. This CDR3 has 15 amino acids. The CDR3 loop reads CASSHGTSDYNEQFF. The CDR3 DNA is TGTGCCAGCAGCCACGGGACTAGCGATTACAATGAGCAGTTCTTC.

V and J are TRBV11-3 and TRBJ2-7, with 7 bases aligning to TRBD1. Per germline, CDR1 SGHNT and CDR2 YENEEA. After removal of 6 bases from V and 5 bases from J, the junction contained 4 bases not matched to a gene. The CDR3 length is 12 residues. This CDR3 reads CASSQGDHEQYF. In DNA form, the CDR3 reads TGTGCCAGCAGTCAGGGGGACCACGAGCAGTACTTC.

This clone was seen a few times. This sample includes further DNA sequences coding for the same CDR3. The rearrangement links TRBV7-9 to TRBJ2-1; no firm D call. The CDR3 is 12 amino acids. Germline V gene sequence: CDR1 SEHNR, CDR2 FQNEAQ (reference sequence). V lost 5 bases to trimming and J lost 1 base, with 3 bases between them. The CDR3 DNA reads as TGTGCCAGCAGCCCATCCTACAATGAGCAGTTCTTC. This translates into CASSPSYNEQFF.

This chain joins TRBV19 and TRBJ1-5; the D is unclear. CDR1 and CDR2 from the germline V gene are LNHDA and SQIVND (reference sequence). There are 15 residues in the CDR3. V was trimmed by 4 bases and J by 0 bases, leaving 10 bases between them. The CDR3 loop reads CASSSRSDSNQPQHF. DNA of the CDR3: TGTGCCAGTAGTAGCCGGTCCGATAGCAATCAGCCCCAGCATTTT.

This clone was recorded only once. The rearrangement uses TRBV14 and TRBJ1-1; D call uncertain. Looked up from germline, CDR1 is SGHDN and CDR2 is FVKESK. The CDR3 spans 18 residues. Trimming took 4 bases from V and 3 from J, leaving 24 bases between them. This CDR3 is CASSLIPLGLGLDTEAFF. For the CDR3, the DNA is TGTGCCAGCAGCCTTATCCCTTTGGGGTTAGGTTTGGACACTGAAGCTTTCTTT.

In its sample, this clone was seen once. The CDR3 DNA is TGTGCCAGCAGCCAAGATTGGGGGGGCGATCAGCCCCAGCATTTT. It codes for CASSQDWGGDQPQHF. The chain carries TRBV4-2 and TRBJ1-5; TRBD1 is a possible D gene (6 bases). The CDR3 extends over 15 amino acids. Deletions cut 0 bases from V and 5 bases from J, with 11 bases between. CDR1 is LGHNA, CDR2 YNFKEQ, per germline.

This chain connects TRBV4-1 to TRBJ2-1; D perhaps matches TRBD1 (5 bases). The CDR3 is 13 amino acids. Germline V lookup: CDR1 MGHRA, CDR2 YSYEKL. V was clipped by 0 bases and J by 8 bases, with 8 bases between them. The CDR3 DNA is TGCGCCAGCAGCCAAGACAGGGTTCATGAGCAGTTCTTC. It is translated as CASSQDRVHEQFF.

The genes are TRBV11-3 and TRBJ2-7; 7 bases map to TRBD1. This CDR3 has 14 amino acids. The J segment lost 4 bases and the V segment lost 5 bases, leaving 8 bases of the junction unmatched. Per the germline V gene, CDR1 is SGHNT and CDR2 is YENEEA. The CDR3 protein is CASSPPTGMYEQYF. CDR3 coding DNA: TGTGCCAGCAGCCCACCGACAGGGATGTACGAGCAGTACTTC.

With respect to this clone: Distinct nucleotide sequences in the sample also encode this CDR3. The V gene is TRBV5-1, the J gene TRBJ2-1; D ambiguous. There are 11 residues in the CDR3. V dropped 0 bases and J dropped 7 bases, with 2 bases sitting between them. Germline CDR1 is SGHRS and CDR2 is YFSETQ. As DNA, the CDR3 is TGCGCCAGCAGCTTGGGGAATGAGCAGTTCTTC. Protein sequence: CASSLGNEQFF.

The J gene is TRBJ1-1, the V gene TRBV4-3; no definite D call. This CDR3 spans 16 amino acids. CDR1 LGHNA and CDR2 YSLEER come from the germline V gene. V lost 0 bases and J 2 bases, leaving 13 bases between the germline ends. The CDR3 coding sequence is TGCGCCAGCAGCCAAGAACTAGGTAGCCTTAACACTGAAGCTTTCTTT. Amino acids: CASSQELGSLNTEAFF.

The rearrangement links TRBV15 to TRBJ2-7; 8 bases match TRBD2. Germline CDR1 is LNHNV and CDR2 is YYDKDF (reference sequence). The ends lost 1 base at V and 0 bases at J; junction bases unmatched: 2. The CDR3 consists of 15 residues. CDR3 residues: CATSRAAGGSYEQYF. The DNA of the CDR3 is TGTGCCACCAGCAGAGCGGCGGGAGGCTCCTACGAGCAGTACTTC.

This clone occurred once. The chain combines TRBV4-2 with TRBJ2-1; TRBD2 is a possible D gene (5 bases). V lost 2 bases to trimming and J lost 8 bases, with 10 bases between them. Germline loops: CDR1 LGHNA, CDR2 YNFKEQ. This CDR3 has 13 amino acids. The CDR3 sequence is CASSQINGDEQFF. In DNA, the CDR3 is TGTGCCAGCAGCCAAATAAACGGGGATGAGCAGTTCTTC.

The chain employs TRBV5-1 and TRBJ1-2; D gene unclear. Trimming took 3 bases from V and 2 from J, leaving 11 bases between them. The germline gives CDR1 SGHRS, CDR2 YFSETQ. This CDR3 is built from 14 residues. CDR3 nucleotide sequence: TGCGCCAGCAGCTGGGGTGGGGAGAACTATGGCTACACCTTC. Amino acid sequence: CASSWGGENYGYTF.

The chain recombines TRBV9 with TRBJ2-2, with D unclear. CDR1 is SGDLS and CDR2 is YYNGEE in the germline V gene. The CDR3 is 12 amino acids. Trimming left V 4 bases short and J 6 bases short, with 7 bases between. The chain's CDR3 is CASSPGPGELFF. The CDR3, as DNA: TGTGCCAGCAGCCCGGGCCCCGGGGAGCTGTTTTTT.

This sequence joins TRBV2 and TRBJ2-7; possible D gene TRBD1, 6 bases. V lost 8 bases and J lost 7, with 15 bases in between. CDR3 length: 12 amino acids. Per the germline V gene, CDR1 is SNHLY and CDR2 is FYNNEI. The CDR3 loop is CASQGPENEQYF. CDR3 coding DNA: TGTGCCAGCCAGGGGCCAGAGAATGAGCAGTACTTC.